The TCR beta chain described here comes from a study of T cells in Graves' hyperthyroidism and ophthalmopathy (dated 2019 in TCRdb). For the wider study: Peripheral blood was sampled at the time of initial diagnosis, prior to any treatment. To identify TCR V-J signatures that set the groups apart, the researchers used a discovery cohort of 100 patients, made up of 40 to 45 with Graves' ophthalmopathy and some 55 with stable Graves' hyperthyroidism. An independent validation cohort of some 18 hyperthyroidism patients and 17 patients who later progressed to ophthalmopathy tested prospective prediction of ophthalmopathy. The approximately 90 discovery patients were randomly split 7:3 into training and test sets. In addition, the study compared T-cell repertoires in thyroid tissue and in blood from roughly 6 Graves' hyperthyroidism patients. Once sampling was done, hyperthyroidism patients were given methimazole at a starting dose of 30 mg daily, whereas ophthalmopathy patients were given high-dose intravenous methylprednisolone. TCR Vbeta CDR3 sequencing of around 130 peripheral blood samples (43 ophthalmopathy, about 75 hyperthyroidism and roughly 17 progressor patients) is reported in the paper.

In the ophthalmopathy patients, disease was moderately to severely active, with a Clinical Activity Score of 3 or more, a NOSPECS grade of 4 or more, and a duration of less than 3 months. Any patient with an uncontrolled infection, another autoimmune disease, pregnancy or lactation was excluded. Diagnoses were established on the basis of clinical symptoms, serum thyroxine and TRAb, thyroid ultrasound, and orbital computed tomography. PBMCs were isolated from 8 to 10 ml of fresh peripheral blood by Ficoll-Paque density gradient centrifugation. Total RNA was extracted using Trizol reagent, and RNA quality was assessed on an Agilent 2100 Bioanalyzer. This clonotype was counted many times. Its target antigen remains unknown. No base qualities exist here, and no much larger clone lies one base off it. As encoded in the germline V gene (reference sequence), CDR1 is DFQATT while CDR2 is SNEGSKA. V loses 6 bases at its end and J loses 2 bases; junction bases beyond the gene matches: 8. Including cysteine and phenylalanine, the CDR3 has 14 amino acids. Just the 42-base CDR3 DNA is kept, in frame starting at base 1.

Summary of the overall study and its limitations: During validation, the model predicted progression to ophthalmopathy a median of approximately six months ahead of onset, with roughly 65% sensitivity and about 72% specificity. Sample size was not statistically predetermined, and blinding of investigators to group allocation was not performed. Most expanded thyroid clonotypes (frequency above 0.001) were also found in blood, which suggests that blood repertoires may mirror thyroid immune responses. Ophthalmopathy was separated from stable hyperthyroidism by a 13 V-J signature model, with 85% to 90% sensitivity and about 84% specificity obtained in cross-validation and 80%/75% obtained in testing.

The TCR beta CDR3 regions were amplified from RNA transcripts. For the first round of RT-PCR on the TCR CDR3, the HTBI primer set was used together with the Qiagen OneStep RT-PCR kit. The libraries were constructed in a second round of multiplex PCR and then size-selected and purified. Libraries were sequenced paired-end with 100 bp reads on an Illumina HiSeq2000. On the authors' methods: SOAPnuke was used to process the raw data, throwing out any read that contained adapters or uncalled bases, had a mean Phred below 15, or lacked an exact constant-primer or identifier match. COPE v1.2.5 was used to merge high-quality paired reads, and clonotypes were defined as unique nucleotide sequences. Clonotypes were aligned to IMGT TRBV, TRBD and TRBJ reference segments using MiTCR v1.1. The analysis included only V-J combinations with a frequency above 0.0001, which together covered more than 98% of the repertoires. The TCS score was defined as the ratio of F50 (clonal expansion) to E x V (chaos), calculated using BLOSUM62-based TCRdist between CDR3 peptides within each V-J. Welch's t-statistics and random forest reduced roughly 500 V-J features to 13, which were used in a naive Bayes classifier (R e1071). TCRdb applied fastp at Q25 and MiXCR to the public reads, then kept only in-frame beta chains. Each entry is one CDR3 protein sequence, shown with its most common DNA and genes. The V and J calls here are based on TCRdb, not the publication. The sample profile shows roughly 640,000 distinct CDR3 sequences; 16% of them were found once. Roughly 3.3% of the sample goes to the ten largest clones.

This TCR was sampled from a woman between 40 and 55 years old with Graves' ophthalmopathy. The rearrangement joined TRBV20-1 to TRBJ2-3, with 7 central nucleotides matching TRBD1. Sequenced sample: blood. Here the CDR3 is given as CSARTGTATDTQYF. At the DNA level, the sequence is TGCAGTGCAAGAACCGGGACAGCCACAGATACGCAGTATTTT.